Listed below are T cell receptor beta chains from one sample, sequenced in a study of response to subunit inactivated influenza vaccine. Via MiXCR, TCRdb re-called the RT-PCR reads, giving one row per CDR3 protein. The table shows under 200,000 distinct CDR3 sequences, with roughly a tenth occurring only once. This material consisted of non-naive T cells sorted from PBMCs, taken roughly 46 days after vaccination. The origin of the receptors is a man aged 45 to 65 who received an inactivated influenza vaccine. CDR3s include the opening cysteine and the closing phenylalanine or tryptophan. Fields, in order: CDR3 DNA, CDR3 protein, clone size, V gene, J gene, D gene. A D gene is named only where the DNA matches it firmly. Clone size appears in some rows only: once, few, many, or a class for an expanded clone.

CDR3 DNA: TGTGCCAGCAGTTCCGACACCCTTGAAGCTTTCTTT
CDR3 protein: CASSSDTLEAFF
clone size: .
V gene: TRBV2
J gene: TRBJ1-1
D gene: .

CDR3 DNA: TGTGCCACCAGTGATTCAGTCTTTAACTATGGCTACACCTTC
CDR3 protein: CATSDSVFNYGYTF
clone size: few
V gene: TRBV24-1
J gene: TRBJ1-2
D gene: .

CDR3 DNA: TGCAGTGCTAGAGATGGGGGCGGGAGCTATGGCTACACCTTC
CDR3 protein: CSARDGGGSYGYTF
clone size: few
V gene: TRBV20-1
J gene: TRBJ1-2
D gene: .

CDR3 DNA: TGTGCCAGCAGTTTACAGGCGTACGAGCAGTACTTC
CDR3 protein: CASSLQAYEQYF
clone size: few
V gene: TRBV2
J gene: TRBJ2-7
D gene: .

CDR3 DNA: TGTGCCAGCAGCTTAGTCCAGGGGGACTACGAGCAGTACTTC
CDR3 protein: CASSLVQGDYEQYF
clone size: .
V gene: TRBV11-2
J gene: TRBJ2-7
D gene: TRBD1

CDR3 DNA: TGTGCCATCAGTGGGGTTCCTAGCGGGGGGGAAGAGCAGTACTTC
CDR3 protein: CAISGVPSGGEEQYF
clone size: few
V gene: TRBV10-3
J gene: TRBJ2-7
D gene: TRBD2

CDR3 DNA: TGCGCCAGCAGCCTTGCCGGACAGGGTAATGAGCAGTTCTTC
CDR3 protein: CASSLAGQGNEQFF
clone size: few
V gene: TRBV5-1
J gene: TRBJ2-1
D gene: TRBD1

CDR3 DNA: TGTGCCATCCCAGGACAGAACTATGGCTACACCTTC
CDR3 protein: CAIPGQNYGYTF
clone size: many
V gene: TRBV10-3
J gene: TRBJ1-2
D gene: .

CDR3 DNA: TGTGCCATCAGTGGAGTGGGGATTGATCAGCCCCAGCATTTT
CDR3 protein: CAISGVGIDQPQHF
clone size: many
V gene: TRBV10-3
J gene: TRBJ1-5
D gene: .

CDR3 DNA: TGCAGTGTTCTGTACAGTGGCGACGAGACCCAGTACTTC
CDR3 protein: CSVLYSGDETQYF
clone size: many
V gene: TRBV20-1
J gene: TRBJ2-5
D gene: .

CDR3 DNA: TGTGCCAGCAGCCCTAGCGGGAGTATCTACGAGCAGTACTTC
CDR3 protein: CASSPSGSIYEQYF
clone size: .
V gene: TRBV7-6
J gene: TRBJ2-7
D gene: TRBD2

CDR3 DNA: TGCGCCAGCAGCCCAAGGCCCCGGGGGTCTGTCAACGAGCAGTACTTC
CDR3 protein: CASSPRPRGSVNEQYF
clone size: many
V gene: TRBV5-1
J gene: TRBJ2-7
D gene: .

CDR3 DNA: TGCAGTGCTAGAGTCTCTAGCGGGACCTTAGGGACCCAGTACTTC
CDR3 protein: CSARVSSGTLGTQYF
clone size: many
V gene: TRBV20-1
J gene: TRBJ2-5
D gene: TRBD2

CDR3 DNA: TGCAGTGCCCCACTTAGCGGTCGATATATGGAGACCCAGTACTTC
CDR3 protein: CSAPLSGRYMETQYF
clone size: .
V gene: TRBV20-1
J gene: TRBJ2-5
D gene: .

CDR3 DNA: TGTGCCAGCAGCTTGGCCAGCGAATACGAGCAGTACTTC
CDR3 protein: CASSLASEYEQYF
clone size: few
V gene: TRBV5-6
J gene: TRBJ2-7
D gene: .

CDR3 DNA: TGTGCCAGCAGCCAAGTCGTCGGGACTAGTGTTCATGAGCAGTTCTTC
CDR3 protein: CASSQVVGTSVHEQFF
clone size: many
V gene: TRBV3-1
J gene: TRBJ2-1
D gene: TRBD2

CDR3 DNA: TGTGCCACGAATCGTAAGGCCGGGCCTGAAAACATTCAGTACTTC
CDR3 protein: CATNRKAGPENIQYF
clone size: .
V gene: TRBV7-2
J gene: TRBJ2-4
D gene: .

CDR3 DNA: TGTGCCAGCAGTCGAATCCGGGACCTGAGGGAGACCCAGTACTTC
CDR3 protein: CASSRIRDLRETQYF
clone size: many
V gene: TRBV28
J gene: TRBJ2-5
D gene: .

CDR3 DNA: TGTGCCAGCAGTCCCATTAACCCAAAGGGAATGATGACCCAGTACTTC
CDR3 protein: CASSPINPKGMMTQYF
clone size: few
V gene: TRBV28
J gene: TRBJ2-5
D gene: .

CDR3 DNA: TGTGCCAGCAGCGCGGGACGGAGTTACAATGAGCAGTTCTTC
CDR3 protein: CASSAGRSYNEQFF
clone size: .
V gene: TRBV7-2
J gene: TRBJ2-1
D gene: .

CDR3 DNA: TGTGCCAGCAGTCCTATACAGGGGAAGAGGACTGAAGCTTTCTTT
CDR3 protein: CASSPIQGKRTEAFF
clone size: few
V gene: TRBV27
J gene: TRBJ1-1
D gene: TRBD1

CDR3 DNA: TGTGCCAGCAGCTTAAGACCAGGCACAGATACGCAGTATTTT
CDR3 protein: CASSLRPGTDTQYF
clone size: .
V gene: TRBV7-2
J gene: TRBJ2-3
D gene: .

CDR3 DNA: TGTGCCAGCACCGACAGGGCAAGGACAGTAGGCAATCAGCCCCAGCATTTT
CDR3 protein: CASTDRARTVGNQPQHF
clone size: .
V gene: TRBV6-1
J gene: TRBJ1-5
D gene: TRBD1

CDR3 DNA: TGTGCCAGCAGCCAAGACCCGGGGACCGTAGCTGAAAAACTGTTTTTT
CDR3 protein: CASSQDPGTVAEKLFF
clone size: many
V gene: TRBV4-2
J gene: TRBJ1-4
D gene: .

CDR3 DNA: TGCAGTGCGTATTACAGGGGGGGCCCCTACGAGCAGTACTTC
CDR3 protein: CSAYYRGGPYEQYF
clone size: few
V gene: TRBV20-1
J gene: TRBJ2-7
D gene: .

CDR3 DNA: TGTGCCAGCAGCCAAGATGTTTTTAACACTGAAGCTTTCTTT
CDR3 protein: CASSQDVFNTEAFF
clone size: few
V gene: TRBV3-1
J gene: TRBJ1-1
D gene: .

CDR3 DNA: TGTGCCACCGCTCTCGGTAGCGGGAGTGCAGATACGCAGTATTTT
CDR3 protein: CATALGSGSADTQYF
clone size: few
V gene: TRBV6-1
J gene: TRBJ2-3
D gene: TRBD2

CDR3 DNA: TGTGCCAGCAGCTTAGTGAGCGGGGCGGGAGAAGATACGCAGTATTTT
CDR3 protein: CASSLVSGAGEDTQYF
clone size: .
V gene: TRBV7-2
J gene: TRBJ2-3
D gene: TRBD2

CDR3 DNA: TGTGCCAGCTTTGGTGCCATTTATGGCTACACCTTC
CDR3 protein: CASFGAIYGYTF
clone size: few
V gene: TRBV28
J gene: TRBJ1-2
D gene: .

CDR3 DNA: TGCAGTGCGTTCCCCGGGACTAGCGGACTCCAGGGGCAGTACTTC
CDR3 protein: CSAFPGTSGLQGQYF
clone size: .
V gene: TRBV20-1
J gene: TRBJ2-7
D gene: TRBD2

CDR3 DNA: TGCGCCAGCAGCCGTTCGGGGGGGGGTATAGGCCAGCCCCAGCATTTT
CDR3 protein: CASSRSGGGIGQPQHF
clone size: few
V gene: TRBV4-1
J gene: TRBJ1-5
D gene: .

CDR3 DNA: TGCAGTGCTAGAGATGCCCTAAGGGGAGGACCGCTCTACGAGCAGTACTTC
CDR3 protein: CSARDALRGGPLYEQYF
clone size: few
V gene: TRBV20-1
J gene: TRBJ2-7
D gene: .

CDR3 DNA: TGCGCCAGCAGCTTGAACAGGGGGGACATTCAGTACTTC
CDR3 protein: CASSLNRGDIQYF
clone size: few
V gene: TRBV5-1
J gene: TRBJ2-4
D gene: TRBD1

CDR3 DNA: TGTGCCAGCAGCCACCCCTCGATGATCCGGGGCGGCCCCAGGGCCCAGTACTTC
CDR3 protein: CASSHPSMIRGGPRAQYF
clone size: few
V gene: TRBV4-2
J gene: TRBJ2-5
D gene: .

CDR3 DNA: TGTGCCTGGAGTGCTAGCGGGGGGGCCTTTACAGATACGCAGTATTTT
CDR3 protein: CAWSASGGAFTDTQYF
clone size: .
V gene: TRBV30
J gene: TRBJ2-3
D gene: TRBD2

CDR3 DNA: TGCGCCAGCAGCCAAGAAAGGTTGAGCTCCTACAATGAGCAGTTCTTC
CDR3 protein: CASSQERLSSYNEQFF
clone size: many
V gene: TRBV4-3
J gene: TRBJ2-1
D gene: .

CDR3 DNA: TGTGCCAGCAGTGATGACCGACTCGCGAGCTCCTATAATTCACCCCTCCACTTT
CDR3 protein: CASSDDRLASSYNSPLHF
clone size: few
V gene: TRBV2
J gene: TRBJ1-6
D gene: .

CDR3 DNA: TGTGCCAGCAGCACGGGACAGGGGACCGGGGAGCTGTTTTTT
CDR3 protein: CASSTGQGTGELFF
clone size: .
V gene: TRBV28
J gene: TRBJ2-2
D gene: TRBD1

CDR3 DNA: TGTGCCAGCAGGCTAGAACAAGAGACCCAGTACTTC
CDR3 protein: CASRLEQETQYF
clone size: few
V gene: TRBV25-1
J gene: TRBJ2-5
D gene: .

CDR3 DNA: TGTGCCTGGGTTCCCACGGCGGACTATGGCTACACCTTC
CDR3 protein: CAWVPTADYGYTF
clone size: .
V gene: TRBV30
J gene: TRBJ1-2
D gene: .

CDR3 DNA: TGCGCCAGCAGCCAAGCCCAGTGGGCTAAAGATGGCTACACCTTC
CDR3 protein: CASSQAQWAKDGYTF
clone size: .
V gene: TRBV4-3
J gene: TRBJ1-2
D gene: .